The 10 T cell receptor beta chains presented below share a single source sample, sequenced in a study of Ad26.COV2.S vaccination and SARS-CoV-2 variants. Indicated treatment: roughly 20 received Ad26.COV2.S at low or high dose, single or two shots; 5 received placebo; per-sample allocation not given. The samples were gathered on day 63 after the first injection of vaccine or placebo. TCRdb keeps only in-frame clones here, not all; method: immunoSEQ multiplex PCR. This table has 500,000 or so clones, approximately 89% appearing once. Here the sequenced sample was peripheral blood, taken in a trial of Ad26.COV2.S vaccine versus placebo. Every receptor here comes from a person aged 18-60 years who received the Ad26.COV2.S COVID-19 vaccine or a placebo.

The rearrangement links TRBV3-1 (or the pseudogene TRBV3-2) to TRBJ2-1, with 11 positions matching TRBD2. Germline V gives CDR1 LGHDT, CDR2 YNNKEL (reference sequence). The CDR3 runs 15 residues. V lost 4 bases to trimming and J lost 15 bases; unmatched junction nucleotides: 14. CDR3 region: CASSLRLAGSSHLFF. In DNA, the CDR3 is TGTGCCAGCAGCCTCCGACTAGCGGGGAGTAGTCATCTGTTCTTC.

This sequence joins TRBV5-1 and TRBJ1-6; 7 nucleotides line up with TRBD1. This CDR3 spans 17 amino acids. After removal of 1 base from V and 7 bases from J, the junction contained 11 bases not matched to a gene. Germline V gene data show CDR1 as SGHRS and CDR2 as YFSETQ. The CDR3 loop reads CASSLRSRGQLNSPLHF. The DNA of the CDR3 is TGCGCCAGCAGCTTGAGATCTCGGGGACAGCTAAATTCACCCCTCCACTTT.

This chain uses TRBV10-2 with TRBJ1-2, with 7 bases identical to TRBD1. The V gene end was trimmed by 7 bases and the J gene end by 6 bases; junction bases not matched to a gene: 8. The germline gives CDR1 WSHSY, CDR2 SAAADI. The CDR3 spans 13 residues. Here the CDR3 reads CASTHRDRHGYTF. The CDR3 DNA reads TGCGCCAGCACCCACCGGGACAGACATGGCTACACCTTC.

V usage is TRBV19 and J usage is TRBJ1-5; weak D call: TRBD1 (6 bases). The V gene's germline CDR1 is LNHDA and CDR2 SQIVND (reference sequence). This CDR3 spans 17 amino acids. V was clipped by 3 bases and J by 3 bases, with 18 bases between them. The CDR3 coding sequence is TGTGCCAGTAGTATCCTATGGGGGCAAGAGGTCAATCAGCCCCAGCATTTT. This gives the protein CASSILWGQEVNQPQHF.

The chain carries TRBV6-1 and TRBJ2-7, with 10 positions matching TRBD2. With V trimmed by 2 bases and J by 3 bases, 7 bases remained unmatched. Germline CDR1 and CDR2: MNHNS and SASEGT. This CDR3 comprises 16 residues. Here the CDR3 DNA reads TGTGCCAGCAGTGAAAGTCCAGCGGGGGGGTTCTACGAGCAGTACTTC. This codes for CASSESPAGGFYEQYF.

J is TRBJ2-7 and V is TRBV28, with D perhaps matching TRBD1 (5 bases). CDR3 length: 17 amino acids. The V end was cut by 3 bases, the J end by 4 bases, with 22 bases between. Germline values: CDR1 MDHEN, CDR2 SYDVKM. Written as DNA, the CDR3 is TGTGCCAGCAGTTTCCAGGGATCTGACCTTCATCTATACGAGCAGTACTTC. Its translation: CASSFQGSDLHLYEQYF. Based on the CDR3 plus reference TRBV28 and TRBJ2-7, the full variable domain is DVKVTQSSRYLVKRTGEKVFLECVQDMDHENMFWYRQDPGLGLRLIYFSYDVKMKEKGDIPEGYSVSREKKERFSLILESASTNQTSMYLCASSFQGSDLHLYEQYFGPGTRLTVT.

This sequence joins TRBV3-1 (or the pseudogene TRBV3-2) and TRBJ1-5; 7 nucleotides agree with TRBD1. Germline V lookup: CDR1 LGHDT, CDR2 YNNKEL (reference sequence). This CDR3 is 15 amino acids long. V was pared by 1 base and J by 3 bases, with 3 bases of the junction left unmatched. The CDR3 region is CASSQGQGYNQPQHF. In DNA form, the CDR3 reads TGTGCCAGCAGCCAAGGACAGGGATACAATCAGCCCCAGCATTTT.

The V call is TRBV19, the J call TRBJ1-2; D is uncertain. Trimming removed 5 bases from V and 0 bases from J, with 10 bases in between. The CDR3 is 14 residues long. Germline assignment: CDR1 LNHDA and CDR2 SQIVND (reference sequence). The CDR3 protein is CASSRTVTNYGYTF. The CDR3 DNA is TGTGCCAGTAGTCGGACGGTGACTAACTATGGCTACACCTTC. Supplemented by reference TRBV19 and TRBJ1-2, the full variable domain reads DGGITQSPKYLFRKEGQNVTLSCEQNLNHDAMYWYRQDPGQGLRLIYYSQIVNDFQKGDIAEGYSVSREKKESFPLTVTSAQKNPTAFYLCASSRTVTNYGYTFGSGTRLTVV.

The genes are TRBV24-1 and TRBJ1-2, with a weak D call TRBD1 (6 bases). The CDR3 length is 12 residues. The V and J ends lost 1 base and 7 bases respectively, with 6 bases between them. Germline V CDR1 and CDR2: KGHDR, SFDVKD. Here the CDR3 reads CATSDFRGGYTF. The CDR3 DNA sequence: TGTGCCACCAGTGATTTCAGGGGTGGCTACACCTTC.

This CDR3 is CASSQGGQGINQPQHF. The CDR3 DNA sequence: TGCGCCAGCAGCCAAGGGGGACAGGGGATCAATCAGCCCCAGCATTTT. This chain joins TRBV4-1 and TRBJ1-5, with 10 bases fitting TRBD1. This CDR3 spans 16 amino acids. Unmatched junction bases numbered 3, after V lost 1 base and J lost 3 bases. CDR1 MGHRA and CDR2 YSYEKL come from the germline V gene.